Here is one TCR beta chain with its context. Its cognate antigen is unknown. The data stem from a study of CD8+ T cells in alopecia areata. As to treatment: oral pan-JAK inhibitor, 5-10 mg twice daily. It was from PBMCs that CD4+ and CD8+ T cells were sorted. Extraction and reverse transcription of RNA yielded cDNA as the sequencing template. Clones were sequenced by immunoSEQ multiplex PCR, and TCRdb holds only the in-frame ones, with some missing. The sample has approximately 170,000 clones, 55% to 70% seen once. General observations from the study: On tofacitinib, scalp clonality and expanded CD8+ clones among top 100 fell significantly.

The clonotype comes from a human donor with alopecia areata. The specimen was CD4+ T cells sorted from blood, collected at week 4, from a patient treated with tofacitinib.

CDR3 residues: CASLSAAYEQYF. The CDR3 nucleotides are TGTGCCAGCCTTAGCGCCGCCTACGAGCAGTACTTC. The V call is TRBV7-2, the J call TRBJ2-7, with TRBD2 as a possible D gene (5 bases). The germline CDR1 and CDR2 sequences are SGHTA and FQGNSA. The CDR3 is 12 residues long. V gave up 8 bases and J gave up 2 bases, with 10 bases separating them.